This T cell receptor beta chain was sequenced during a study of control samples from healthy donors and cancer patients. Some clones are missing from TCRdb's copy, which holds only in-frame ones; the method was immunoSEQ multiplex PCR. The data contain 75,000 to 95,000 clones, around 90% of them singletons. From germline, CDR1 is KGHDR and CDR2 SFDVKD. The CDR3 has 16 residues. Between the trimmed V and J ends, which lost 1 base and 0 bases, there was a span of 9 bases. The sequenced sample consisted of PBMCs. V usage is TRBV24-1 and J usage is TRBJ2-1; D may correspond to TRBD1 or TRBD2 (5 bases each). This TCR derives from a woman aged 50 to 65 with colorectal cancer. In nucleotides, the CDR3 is TGTGCCACCAGTGATTTCGCAGGGAGCTCCTACAATGAGCAGTTCTTC. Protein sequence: CATSDFAGSSYNEQFF.